Reported below is one T cell receptor (beta chain). V lost 5 bases to trimming and J lost 5 bases; unmatched junction nucleotides: 8. Germline V gives CDR1 LNHDA, CDR2 SQIVND (reference sequence). The CDR3 has 15 residues. Using immunoSEQ multiplex PCR, the repertoire was profiled, and TCRdb retains in-frame clones only, with some absent. Altogether 75,000 to 95,000 clones are present, around 84% being singletons, with the ten largest covering around 25%. This sample stems from a study of radiotherapy plus CTLA-4 blockade in lung cancer. Study context: Under 20% of patients responded objectively, and around 32% achieved disease control.

This TCR came from a human donor with non-small cell lung cancer that progressed on radiotherapy plus ipilimumab. The chain joins TRBV19 to TRBJ2-5; 10 bases are a match to TRBD2. The sequences come from peripheral blood, collected from a patient treated with radiotherapy plus ipilimumab. CDR3 residues: CASSAGTSVLETQYF. In DNA, the CDR3 is TGTGCCAGTAGTGCGGGGACTAGCGTACTGGAGACCCAGTACTTC.